This T cell receptor (beta chain) was sequenced during a study of cytomegalovirus exposure and HLA in healthy donors. Study-level points and caveats: A link between a missense DCLRE1C variant and TCR beta V- and J-gene trimming emerged from a later analysis.

The CDR3 has 16 amino acids. CDR1 and CDR2 (germline): SNHLY, FYNNEI. The V and J ends lost 5 bases and 6 bases respectively, with 17 bases between them. It was with 60 Vbeta and 13 Jbeta primers that the PCR ran. Libraries were prepared by immunoSEQ multiplex PCR; TCRdb keeps only in-frame clonotypes and omits some of them. The data hold 110,000 to 150,000 clones, with 72% observed a single time. About this clone: As yet, its antigen is unknown.

This TCR was sampled from a man aged 40-50 years in good health and CMV-seronegative. V is TRBV2 and J is TRBJ1-6; a possible D gene is TRBD1 (5 bases). Material: PBMCs. In DNA form, the CDR3 reads TGTGCCAGCAGTCCCCCGGGGGGGTTGGGTAATTCACCCCTCCACTTT. It translates to CASSPPGGLGNSPLHF.